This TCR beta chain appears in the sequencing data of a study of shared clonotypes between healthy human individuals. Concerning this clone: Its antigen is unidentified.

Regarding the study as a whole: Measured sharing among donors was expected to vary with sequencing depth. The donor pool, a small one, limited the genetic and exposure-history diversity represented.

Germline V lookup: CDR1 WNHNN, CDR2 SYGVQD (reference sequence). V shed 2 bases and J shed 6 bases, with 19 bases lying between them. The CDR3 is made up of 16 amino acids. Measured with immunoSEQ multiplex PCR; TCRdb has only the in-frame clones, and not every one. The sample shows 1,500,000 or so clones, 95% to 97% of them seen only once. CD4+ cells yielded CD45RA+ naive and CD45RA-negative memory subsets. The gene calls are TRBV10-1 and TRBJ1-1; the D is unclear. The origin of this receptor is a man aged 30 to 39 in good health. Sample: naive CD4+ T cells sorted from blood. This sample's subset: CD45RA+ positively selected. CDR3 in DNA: TGCGCCAGCAGTGAGGCGAGGACCGGGGTTAGCGCTGAAGCTTTCTTT. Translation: CASSEARTGVSAEAFF.